The present TCR beta chain was sequenced within a study of blood T cell repertoires in COVID-19. Per the germline V gene, CDR1 is SGHRS and CDR2 is YFSETQ. This CDR3 contains 15 residues. Between the trimmed V and J ends, which lost 5 bases and 0 bases, there was a span of 14 bases. Original processing methods: Nucleated cell number was recorded as an estimate derived from reference gene primer amplification. TCRdb's table, derived via immunoSEQ multiplex PCR, lists solely in-frame clones and lacks some. V and J calls and clone size are copied from that table; D and trimming were computed from the DNA. This table has fewer than 150,000 clones, roughly 72% appearing once. This clone has more than one count but fewer than ten.

The sample taken for sequencing was peripheral blood. The V gene is TRBV5-1, the J gene TRBJ2-5, with a possible D match to TRBD1 (6 bases). The sequence was obtained from a human donor in a cohort sampled during active COVID-19. CDR3 sequence reads: CASSDSTGYQETQYF. DNA for the CDR3: TGCGCCAGCAGTGATTCGACAGGTTACCAAGAGACCCAGTACTTC.